Described below is a single TCR beta chain sequence and its context. The source of the sample is a study of blood T cell repertoires in COVID-19. J was trimmed by 2 bases and V by 7 bases; bases with no gene match: 10. The CDR3 loop spans 16 amino acids. Germline V CDR1 and CDR2: MNHEY, SMNVEV (reference sequence). Study processing details: The authors estimated nucleated cell counts from reference gene primer amplification. Here immunoSEQ multiplex PCR was the method, and the copy in TCRdb shows in-frame clones only, minus some. That table is the source of V, J and clone size, and D and trimming were worked out from the DNA. The top ten hold approximately 22% of the sample, which has 150,000 to 200,000 clones, almost 85% seen once.

The chain carries TRBV27 and TRBJ2-3; 9 bases are shared with TRBD1. The specimen was peripheral blood. This TCR was recovered from a woman aged 80 or older with acute or convalescent COVID-19. CDR3 region: CASTSGTGYPTDTQYF. For the CDR3, the DNA is TGTGCCAGCACCTCCGGGACAGGGTATCCCACAGATACGCAGTATTTT.